One and the same sample provided the 3 T cell receptor beta chains below, sequenced in a study of T cells in Graves' hyperthyroidism and ophthalmopathy. TCR beta CDR3 region amplification was performed from RNA transcripts. The HTBI primer set served for first-round RT-PCR of the TCR CDR3. TCRdb recomputed calls from the multiplex PCR reads with MiXCR, one row per CDR3 protein. This sample yields about 540,000 distinct CDR3 sequences, of which more than 45% are seen a single time; about 7.8% belongs to the top ten. Material for sequencing was peripheral blood or thyroid tissue (not recorded which). Receptors were obtained from a woman younger than 30 with Graves' hyperthyroidism.

This clonotype has ten or more counts. V and J are TRBV30 and TRBJ1-1; 9 positions match TRBD1. Germline V gene data show CDR1 as GTSNPN and CDR2 as SVGIG (reference sequence). J gave up 5 bases and V 0 bases, and 1 base lay outside the gene matches. CDR3 length equals 13 residues. The CDR3 loop reads CAWSVGTGTEAFF. The CDR3 DNA is TGTGCCTGGAGTGTCGGGACAGGGACTGAAGCTTTCTTT. Variable domain in full (rest from reference TRBV30 and TRBJ1-1): SQTIHQWPATLVQPVGSPLSLECTVEGTSNPNLYWYRQAAGRGLQLLFYSVGIGQISSEVPQNLSASRPQDRQFILSSKKLLLSDSGFYLCAWSVGTGTEAFFGQGTRLTVV.

This clonotype was counted many times. The gene calls are TRBV5-1 and TRBJ1-1; 9 nucleotides line up with TRBD1. CDR3 length: 14 residues. The germline V gene has CDR1 SGHRS and CDR2 YFSETQ. Trimming removed 0 bases from V and 7 bases from J; junction bases left unmatched: 4. CDR3 loop: CASSLAGTGFEAFF. For the CDR3, the DNA is TGCGCCAGCAGCTTGGCTGGGACAGGGTTTGAAGCTTTCTTT.

This clonotype was picked up many times. The chain carries TRBV24-1 and TRBJ2-2; 7 bases match TRBD2. Germline values: CDR1 KGHDR, CDR2 SFDVKD. Trimming took 3 bases from V and 4 from J; bases not matched to a gene: 7. This CDR3 has 16 amino acids. In DNA form, the CDR3 reads TGTGCCACCAGTGATGCGGGAGCCCGAATCACCGGGGAGCTGTTTTTT. Protein product: CATSDAGARITGELFF.